The 9 T cell receptor beta chains below all came from one sample that was sequenced in a study of OX40 agonist ivuxolimab in advanced cancers. Profiled with immunoSEQ multiplex PCR; TCRdb holds only in-frame clones, not every one. This sample yields 30,000 to 40,000 clones, of which roughly 87% are seen a single time; 9.1% belongs to the top ten. The source was CD4+ or CD8+ T cells sorted from blood, collected in a trial of the OX40 agonist ivuxolimab. The source of these receptors is an adult with an advanced solid tumor such as melanoma, head and neck, liver or kidney cancer.

Comment on this clone: Other DNA sequences in this specimen translate into the identical CDR3. The chain recombines TRBV18 with TRBJ2-5; D not resolved. This CDR3 has 11 residues. Germline CDR1 KGHSH, CDR2 LQKENI. V gave up 3 bases and J gave up 1 base, with 0 bases separating them. The CDR3 DNA sequence: TGTGCCAGCTCACCCCAAGAGACCCAGTACTTC. The encoded protein is CASSPQETQYF.

The J gene is TRBJ2-7, the V gene TRBV5-1; D unresolved. The germline CDR1 and CDR2 sequences are SGHRS and YFSETQ. V dropped 4 bases and J dropped 2 bases, with 13 bases sitting between them. The CDR3 is 14 amino acids. CDR3 sequence: CASSIMDGAYEQYF. The CDR3 region has the DNA TGCGCCAGCAGCATTATGGACGGAGCCTACGAGCAGTACTTC.

The rearrangement links TRBV9 to TRBJ2-1, with 9 bases identical to TRBD2. The CDR3 has 18 amino acids. Germline trimming cut 0 bases from V and 0 bases from J; bases unmatched to any gene: 7. From germline, CDR1 is SGDLS and CDR2 YYNGEE. The CDR3 nucleotides are TGTGCCAGCAGCGTAGTAGGCGGGAGGGCGTCCTCCTACAATGAGCAGTTCTTC. Its translation is CASSVVGGRASSYNEQFF.

The chain uses TRBV19 and TRBJ1-5; maybe TRBD1 (5 bases). Germline V gives CDR1 LNHDA, CDR2 SQIVND (reference sequence). The CDR3 has 16 residues. V was clipped by 6 bases and J by 2 bases, with 17 bases between them. The chain's CDR3 is CASRREGNIGNQPQHF. The CDR3 DNA is TGTGCCAGTAGACGGGAGGGGAATATTGGCAATCAGCCCCAGCATTTT.

The chain employs TRBV6-5 and TRBJ1-4; no clear D gene. CDR1 is MNHEY, CDR2 SVGAGI, per germline. V lost 2 bases, J lost 7 bases, and 11 bases lay in between. This CDR3 comprises 14 residues. The CDR3 spells CASSYRPDIEKLFF. The CDR3 DNA follows: TGTGCCAGCAGTTACAGGCCGGATATTGAAAAACTGTTTTTT.

This chain connects TRBV6-1 to TRBJ2-3, with 11 bases fitting TRBD2. The J segment lost 6 bases and the V segment lost 1 base, leaving 3 bases of the junction unmatched. Germline values: CDR1 MNHNS, CDR2 SASEGT. The CDR3 sequence is 15 residues long. The CDR3 DNA follows: TGTGCCAGCAGTGAAGTAGCGGGAGGGCCCGATACGCAGTATTTT. Amino acid sequence: CASSEVAGGPDTQYF.

V gene TRBV10-3 combines with J gene TRBJ1-5, with D tentatively TRBD1 (5 bases). Trimming cost V 0 bases and J 7 bases, with 13 bases left between them. Germline V gene sequence: CDR1 ENHRY, CDR2 SYGVKD. The CDR3 has 15 residues. The CDR3 loop is CAISESGPQDQPQHF. The CDR3 DNA reads TGTGCCATCAGTGAGTCGGGACCCCAGGACCAGCCCCAGCATTTT.

The chain recombines TRBV18 with TRBJ2-2; TRBD1 matches at 10 bases. The length of the CDR3 is 15 residues. The V gene's germline CDR1 is KGHSH and CDR2 LQKENI. Trimming cost V 1 base and J 5 bases; bases outside gene matches: 1. This CDR3 reads CASSPQGQGTGELFF. The CDR3 nucleotides read TGTGCCAGCTCACCACAGGGACAGGGGACCGGGGAGCTGTTTTTT.

The rearrangement uses TRBV7-9 and TRBJ1-6, with 7 bases matching TRBD1. The junction had 12 bases not matched to a gene; V was cut back by 5 bases and J by 14 bases. The germline V gene has CDR1 SEHNR and CDR2 FQNEAQ (reference sequence). The CDR3 consists of 14 residues. The CDR3 loop reads CASSATGTAATLHF. For the CDR3, the DNA is TGTGCCAGCAGCGCTACCGGGACAGCTGCCACCCTCCACTTT. Variable domain in full (rest from reference TRBV7-9 and TRBJ1-6): DTGVSQNPRHKITKRGQNVTFRCDPISEHNRLYWYRQTLGQGPEFLTYFQNEAQLEKSRLLSDRFSAERPKGSFSTLEIQRTEQGDSAMYLCASSATGTAATLHFGNGTRLTVT.